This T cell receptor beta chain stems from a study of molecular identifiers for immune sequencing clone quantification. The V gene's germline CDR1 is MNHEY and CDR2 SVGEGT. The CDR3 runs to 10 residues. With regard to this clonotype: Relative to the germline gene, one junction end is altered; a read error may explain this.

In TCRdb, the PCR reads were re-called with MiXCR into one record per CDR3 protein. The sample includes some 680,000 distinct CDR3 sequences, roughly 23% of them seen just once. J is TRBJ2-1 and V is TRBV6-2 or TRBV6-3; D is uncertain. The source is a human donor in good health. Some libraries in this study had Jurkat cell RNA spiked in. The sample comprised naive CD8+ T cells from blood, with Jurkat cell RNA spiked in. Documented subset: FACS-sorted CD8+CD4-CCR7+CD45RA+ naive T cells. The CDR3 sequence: CASARNERFF. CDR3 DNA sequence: TGTGCCAGCGCGAGGAATGAGCGGTTCTTC.